This T cell receptor beta chain comes out of a study of breast tumors, draining lymph nodes, adjacent tissues. Study-level findings and limits: Luminal-like breast cancer showed significantly greater tumor-nontumor repertoire similarity than basal-like breast cancer did. The data were judged consistent with most tumor T cells coming from lymph node and expanding in tumor.

On this clonotype itself: The target antigen is unknown.

The lymph nodes were axillary draining lymph nodes from breast cancer patients. Unmatched junction bases numbered 2, after V lost 4 bases and J lost 4 bases. The germline gives CDR1 KGHSH, CDR2 LQKENI. The CDR3 sequence is 13 residues long. In TCRdb, the multiplex PCR reads were re-called with MiXCR into one record per CDR3 protein. Seen here are about 140,000 distinct CDR3 sequences, about 20% observed once, and the top ten hold roughly 2.5%. The TCR originated in a female donor with breast cancer. Some clones in this sample may be carry-over from other donors' samples. The rearrangement uses TRBV18 and TRBJ1-2, with 8 bases identical to TRBD1. The sample was axillary lymph node tissue. The CDR3 DNA is TGTGCCAGCTCACGAGGGACAGGCTATGGCTACACCTTC. Protein product: CASSRGTGYGYTF.